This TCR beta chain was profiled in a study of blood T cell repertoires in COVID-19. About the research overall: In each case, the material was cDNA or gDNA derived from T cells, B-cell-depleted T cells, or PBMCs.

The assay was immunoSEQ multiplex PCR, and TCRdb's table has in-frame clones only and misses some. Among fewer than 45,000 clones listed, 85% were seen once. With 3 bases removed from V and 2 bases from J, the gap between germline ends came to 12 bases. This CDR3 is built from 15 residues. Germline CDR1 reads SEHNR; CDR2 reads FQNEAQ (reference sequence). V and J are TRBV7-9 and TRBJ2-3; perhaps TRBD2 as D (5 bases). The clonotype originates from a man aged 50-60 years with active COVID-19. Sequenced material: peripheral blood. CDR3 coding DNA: TGTGCCAGCAGCTTGCTATCGGGGAACACAGATACGCAGTATTTT. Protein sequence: CASSLLSGNTDTQYF.